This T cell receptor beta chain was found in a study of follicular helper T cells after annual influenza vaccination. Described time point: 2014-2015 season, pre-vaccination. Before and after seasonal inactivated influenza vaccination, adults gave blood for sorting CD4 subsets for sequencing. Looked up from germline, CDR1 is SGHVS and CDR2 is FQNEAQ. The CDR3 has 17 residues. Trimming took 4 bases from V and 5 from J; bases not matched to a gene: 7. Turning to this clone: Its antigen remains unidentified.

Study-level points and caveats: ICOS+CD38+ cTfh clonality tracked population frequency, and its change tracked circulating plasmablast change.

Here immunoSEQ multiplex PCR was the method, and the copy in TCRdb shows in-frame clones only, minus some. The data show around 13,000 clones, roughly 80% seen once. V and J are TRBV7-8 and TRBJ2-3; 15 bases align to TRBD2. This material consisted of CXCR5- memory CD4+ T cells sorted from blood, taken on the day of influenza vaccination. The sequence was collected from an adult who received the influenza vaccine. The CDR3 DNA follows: TGTGCCAGCAGCTCTGGACTAGCGGGGGGGATAAGAGATACGCAGTATTTT. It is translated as CASSSGLAGGIRDTQYF.